This is a list of T cell receptor beta chains from one sample in a study of cytomegalovirus exposure and HLA in healthy donors. The assay was immunoSEQ multiplex PCR, and TCRdb's table has in-frame clones only and misses some. The sample lists about 130,000 clones, 75% to 90% occurring once. Material for sequencing was PBMCs. These receptor sequences come from a woman aged 18-30 years in good health and CMV-seropositive. The CDR3 runs from the conserved cysteine through the conserved F or W.

J gene | V gene | CDR3 protein
TRBJ2-2 | TRBV29-1 | CSVRDRGRAGELFF
TRBJ2-1 | TRBV27 | CASSLGQGIYPYNEQFF
TRBJ1-6 | TRBV27 | CASSPGSYNSPLHF
TRBJ2-7 | TRBV6-5 | CASRLTSGGPHEQYF
TRBJ2-7 | TRBV7-8 | CASSASSYEQYF
TRBJ2-1 | TRBV2 | CASKDRVYNEQFF
TRBJ2-6 | TRBV2 | CASTGRGFSGANVLTF
TRBJ2-3 | TRBV2 | CASSEGQVSTDTQYF
TRBJ2-5 | TRBV2 | CASRRDSQETQYF
TRBJ2-2 | TRBV6-1 | CASSESGGTANTGELFF